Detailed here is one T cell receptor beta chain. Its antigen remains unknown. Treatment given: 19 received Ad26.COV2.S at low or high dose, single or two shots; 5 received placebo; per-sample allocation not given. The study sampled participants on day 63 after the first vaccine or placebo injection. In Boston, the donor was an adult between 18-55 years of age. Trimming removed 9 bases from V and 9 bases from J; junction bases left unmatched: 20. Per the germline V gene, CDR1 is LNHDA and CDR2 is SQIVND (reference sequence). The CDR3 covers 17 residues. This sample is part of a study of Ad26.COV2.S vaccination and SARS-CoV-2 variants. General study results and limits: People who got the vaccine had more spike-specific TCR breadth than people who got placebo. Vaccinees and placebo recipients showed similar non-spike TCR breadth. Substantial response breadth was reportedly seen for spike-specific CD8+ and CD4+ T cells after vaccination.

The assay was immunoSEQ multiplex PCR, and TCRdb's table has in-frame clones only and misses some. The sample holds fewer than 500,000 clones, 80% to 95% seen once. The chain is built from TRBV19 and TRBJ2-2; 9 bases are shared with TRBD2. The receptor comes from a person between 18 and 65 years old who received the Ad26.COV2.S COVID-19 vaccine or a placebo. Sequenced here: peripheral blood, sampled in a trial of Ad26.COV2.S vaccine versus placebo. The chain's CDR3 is CARLTPGLALVRRELFF. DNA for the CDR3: TGTGCCAGACTGACACCGGGACTAGCCTTGGTCCGAAGGGAGCTGTTTTTT.